The 10 T cell receptor beta chains below were found in one sample sequenced in a study of T-cell reconstitution after alpha-beta-depleted transplantation in children. Unique molecular identifiers tagged the TCRbeta library. TCRdb reprocessed the PCR reads via MiXCR and lists one record per CDR3 protein. The sample lists nearly 550,000 distinct CDR3 sequences; around 17% were seen once. The specimen comprised PBMCs from the stem cell graft donor, sampled from the stem cell graft. The receptors originated from a human donor who donated a stem cell graft to a child with acute lymphoblastic leukemia.

This clonotype was recorded a few times. The chain uses TRBV7-6 and TRBJ2-5; tentative D call: TRBD1 (7 bases). The germline V gene encodes CDR1 SGHVS and CDR2 FNYEAQ. The CDR3 extends over 15 amino acids. The V and J ends lost 3 bases and 4 bases respectively, with 15 bases between them. The CDR3 region has the DNA TGTGCCAGCAGCTTCCAGGAGGGGGCTGGAGAGACCCAGTACTTC. Residues: CASSFQEGAGETQYF.

This clonotype was seen a handful of times. The rearrangement links TRBV12-3 or TRBV12-4 to TRBJ2-3; possibly TRBD1 for D (6 bases). Trimming removed 6 bases at V and 5 bases at J, with 12 bases between. The CDR3 runs 13 residues. The CDR3 sequence: CASRGDTQDTQYF. CDR3 bases: TGTGCCAGCAGAGGGGACACCCAAGATACGCAGTATTTT.

The V gene is TRBV5-1, the J gene TRBJ2-1; 10 bases match TRBD1. The germline V gene encodes CDR1 SGHRS and CDR2 YFSETQ. V shed 6 bases and J 7 bases; nucleotides not matched to a gene: 7. CDR3 length: 14 residues. CDR3 amino acids: CASTFSGQGNEQFF. For the CDR3, the DNA is TGCGCCAGCACCTTTTCGGGACAGGGGAATGAGCAGTTCTTC.

This clonotype has only a few counts. The chain uses TRBV5-1 and TRBJ2-5, with D possibly called TRBD1 or TRBD2 (6 bases each). This CDR3 is built from 14 residues. Germline CDR1 and CDR2: SGHRS and YFSETQ. The V and J ends lost 2 bases and 3 bases respectively, with 11 bases between them. The CDR3 loop is CASSFSGGEETQYF. The CDR3 coding sequence is TGCGCCAGCAGCTTCTCCGGGGGCGAAGAGACCCAGTACTTC.

The chain recombines TRBV6-1 with TRBJ2-1; D may match TRBD1 or TRBD2 (5 bases each). Trimming removed 5 bases from V and 5 bases from J, with 16 bases in between. Per the germline V gene, CDR1 is MNHNS and CDR2 is SASEGT. The CDR3 contains 15 residues. DNA for the CDR3: TGTGCCAGCAGTATAACCGGGACGGAAGACAATGAGCAGTTCTTC. Encoded protein: CASSITGTEDNEQFF.

The gene calls are TRBV29-1 and TRBJ2-2; D not resolved. With 5 bases removed from V and 2 bases from J, the gap between germline ends came to 9 bases. The CDR3 extends over 13 amino acids. In germline, CDR1 is SQVTM, CDR2 ANQGSEA. CDR3 region: CSVLPDNTGELFF. For the CDR3, the DNA is TGCAGCGTTTTGCCAGATAACACCGGGGAGCTGTTTTTT.

The chain uses TRBV9 and TRBJ2-1; the D gene is possibly TRBD2 (6 bases). V lost 2 bases and J lost 6, with 12 bases in between. The CDR3 has 14 residues. CDR1 and CDR2 from the germline V gene are SGDLS and YYNGEE. CDR3 coding DNA: TGTGCCAGCAGCGTGCTCCTGACTAGCAATGAGCAGTTCTTC. Protein product: CASSVLLTSNEQFF.

The chain carries TRBV4-2 and TRBJ2-1, with 13 nucleotides matching TRBD2. There are 16 residues in the CDR3. The J segment lost 7 bases and the V segment lost 5 bases, leaving 8 bases of the junction unmatched. The germline gives CDR1 LGHNA, CDR2 YNFKEQ. The DNA of the CDR3 is TGTGCCAGCAGCTTCCACGGGACTAGCGGGATGAATGAGCAGTTCTTC. Translation gives CASSFHGTSGMNEQFF.

The chain employs TRBV6-5 and TRBJ2-1; no definite D call. Germline V lookup: CDR1 MNHEY, CDR2 SVGAGI. The CDR3 runs to 12 residues. V was clipped by 10 bases and J by 5 bases, with 12 bases between them. The CDR3 loop is CAKSPRHNEQFF. The CDR3 DNA reads as TGTGCCAAATCCCCACGGCACAATGAGCAGTTCTTC.

This clonotype has only a few counts. The V call is TRBV29-1, the J call TRBJ2-1; 16 nucleotides align to TRBD2. CDR1 SQVTM and CDR2 ANQGSEA come from the germline V gene. With V trimmed by 7 bases and J by 3 bases, 9 bases remained unmatched. The CDR3 spans 17 residues. CDR3 sequence: CSGAGTSGRGDYNEQFF. CDR3 bases: TGCAGCGGCGCAGGGACTAGCGGGAGGGGGGACTACAATGAGCAGTTCTTC.